The rows below give T cell receptor beta chains drawn from one sample of a study of T cell repertoires in cytomegalovirus infection. Antigen specificity for these receptors is unknown. TCRdb redid the calling of the reads with MiXCR, one entry per CDR3 protein. The top ten clones hold 11% to 15% of a sample with roughly 990,000 distinct CDR3 sequences, around 32% of them seen once. This material consisted of cultured CD8+ T cells from PBMCs, taken from culture after CMV antigen stimulation. The receptors were sampled from a human donor in good health (CMV status not recorded). Some clones in this sample may be carry-over from other donors' samples. The CDR3 runs from the conserved cysteine through the conserved F or W. The order of the fields is clone size, D gene, V gene, J gene, CDR3 protein, CDR3 DNA. A D gene is named only where the DNA matches it firmly. Rows give clone size only sometimes, using once, few, many, or a class for an expanded clone.

clone size: NA; D gene: TRBD2; V gene: TRBV6-5; J gene: TRBJ2-1; CDR3 protein: CASSYAAGGRNEQFF; CDR3 DNA: TGTGCCAGCAGTTACGCCGCGGGGGGGCGAAATGAGCAGTTCTTC
clone size: NA; D gene: NA; V gene: TRBV11-2; J gene: TRBJ1-1; CDR3 protein: CASSQTWMGNTEAFF; CDR3 DNA: TGTGCCAGCAGCCAAACGTGGATGGGGAACACTGAAGCTTTCTTT
clone size: NA; D gene: NA; V gene: TRBV6-5; J gene: TRBJ1-4; CDR3 protein: CASSYPGSEKLFF; CDR3 DNA: TGTGCCAGCAGTTACCCTGGAAGTGAAAAACTGTTTTTT
clone size: few; D gene: NA; V gene: TRBV7-6; J gene: TRBJ1-6; CDR3 protein: CASSSVLQQADSPLHF; CDR3 DNA: TGTGCCAGCAGCTCAGTACTCCAACAGGCAGATTCACCCCTCCACTTT
clone size: many; D gene: NA; V gene: TRBV12-3/TRBV12-4; J gene: TRBJ1-3; CDR3 protein: CASRPDPGNTIYF; CDR3 DNA: TGTGCCAGCAGACCGGACCCTGGAAACACCATATATTTT
clone size: NA; D gene: TRBD1; V gene: TRBV7-6; J gene: TRBJ2-3; CDR3 protein: CASSLWAARDSYIHTDTQYF; CDR3 DNA: TGTGCCAGCAGCTTATGGGCGGCCCGGGACAGCTATATCCACACAGATACGCAGTATTTT
clone size: NA; D gene: NA; V gene: TRBV4-1; J gene: TRBJ2-7; CDR3 protein: CASSPRDSTYEQYF; CDR3 DNA: TGCGCCAGCAGCCCCCGGGACTCAACCTACGAGCAGTACTTC
clone size: NA; D gene: NA; V gene: TRBV2; J gene: TRBJ1-1; CDR3 protein: CAVGAGMNTEAFF; CDR3 DNA: TGTGCCGTCGGGGCAGGGATGAACACTGAAGCTTTCTTT
clone size: few; D gene: NA; V gene: TRBV29-1; J gene: TRBJ2-1; CDR3 protein: CSALGVNEQFF; CDR3 DNA: TGCAGCGCCCTAGGGGTGAATGAGCAGTTCTTC
clone size: NA; D gene: NA; V gene: TRBV20-1; J gene: TRBJ2-2; CDR3 protein: CSARAPDRKNTGELFF; CDR3 DNA: TGCAGTGCTAGAGCCCCCGACAGAAAGAACACCGGGGAGCTGTTTTTT
clone size: many; D gene: NA; V gene: TRBV7-2; J gene: TRBJ2-1; CDR3 protein: CASSHNRAPLGGEQFF; CDR3 DNA: TGTGCCAGCAGCCATAACCGGGCCCCCCTCGGGGGTGAGCAGTTCTTC
clone size: few; D gene: TRBD2; V gene: TRBV7-9; J gene: TRBJ2-1; CDR3 protein: CASNPAGAGDEQFF; CDR3 DNA: TGTGCCAGCAACCCAGCGGGGGCCGGGGATGAGCAGTTCTTC
clone size: NA; D gene: TRBD2; V gene: TRBV11-2; J gene: TRBJ2-7; CDR3 protein: CASSFSGGRPHEQYF; CDR3 DNA: TGTGCCAGCAGCTTTAGCGGGGGTCGCCCCCACGAGCAGTACTTC
clone size: few; D gene: NA; V gene: TRBV7-9; J gene: TRBJ2-7; CDR3 protein: CASSGRTASYEQYF; CDR3 DNA: TGTGCCAGCAGCGGACGGACAGCTTCCTACGAGCAGTACTTC
clone size: NA; D gene: TRBD2; V gene: TRBV7-6; J gene: TRBJ2-3; CDR3 protein: CASSLGRRGRDTQYF; CDR3 DNA: TGTGCCAGCAGCTTAGGACGGCGGGGGAGGGATACGCAGTATTTT
clone size: few; D gene: TRBD1; V gene: TRBV7-6; J gene: TRBJ2-1; CDR3 protein: CASSVGTGRSHEQFF; CDR3 DNA: TGTGCTAGCAGCGTCGGGACAGGGAGGTCTCATGAGCAGTTCTTC
clone size: many; D gene: NA; V gene: TRBV12-3/TRBV12-4; J gene: TRBJ1-1; CDR3 protein: CASSSLLNTEAFF; CDR3 DNA: TGTGCCAGCAGTTCCCTGCTGAACACTGAAGCTTTCTTT
clone size: few; D gene: NA; V gene: TRBV20-1; J gene: TRBJ1-1; CDR3 protein: CSARMGQGFTEAFF; CDR3 DNA: TGCAGTGCTAGGATGGGGCAGGGCTTCACTGAAGCTTTCTTT
clone size: NA; D gene: TRBD1; V gene: TRBV9; J gene: TRBJ1-1; CDR3 protein: CASSGDRELMNTEAFF; CDR3 DNA: TGTGCCAGCAGCGGTGACAGGGAGCTTATGAACACTGAAGCTTTCTTT
clone size: NA; D gene: TRBD1; V gene: TRBV2; J gene: TRBJ2-1; CDR3 protein: CASSSDHRGPSYNEQFF; CDR3 DNA: TGTGCCAGCAGTTCCGACCACAGGGGTCCCTCCTACAATGAGCAGTTCTTC
clone size: NA; D gene: NA; V gene: TRBV12-3/TRBV12-4; J gene: TRBJ2-5; CDR3 protein: CASSPLEGGVPRGETQYF; CDR3 DNA: TGTGCCAGCAGCCCCCTCGAGGGCGGGGTCCCTCGGGGGGAGACCCAGTACTTC